Listed below are T cell receptor beta chains from one sample, sequenced in a study of identical twins. TCRdb ran MiXCR on the 5' RACE reads and lists one entry per CDR3 protein. The data hold about 690,000 distinct CDR3 sequences, with roughly 6.2% observed a single time. The sample comprised naive T cells sorted from blood. The receptors shown here come from a man between 18 and 29 years old in good health. Each CDR3 is given with its conserved first and last residue. The D gene is left open where the match is weak. Expanded clones are given a class, and other clones once, few, many or no size at all.

TRBV28,TRBJ2-1,few,TRBD1,TGTGCCAGCAGTTTCGGGACAGGGGGCCAGTTCTTC,CASSFGTGGQFF
TRBV29-1,TRBJ1-5,many,NA,TGCAGCGCCGGGACGGGGGATCAGCCCCAGCATTTT,CSAGTGDQPQHF
TRBV7-8,TRBJ2-1,many,TRBD1,TGTGCCAGCAGCTTCTTGGACAGGGGGCGTTGGAATGAGCAGTTCTTC,CASSFLDRGRWNEQFF
TRBV12-3/TRBV12-4,TRBJ1-2,many,NA,TGTGCCAGCAGCTGGGACGGTAACTATGGCTACACCTTC,CASSWDGNYGYTF
TRBV12-3/TRBV12-4,TRBJ2-4,many,NA,TGTGCCAGCAGTTCGACCGTTGACAGGACCAAAAACATTCAGTACTTC,CASSSTVDRTKNIQYF
TRBV6-1,TRBJ1-5,NA,TRBD1,TGTGCCAGCAGCCCGGGACAGAGACCCAATCAGCCCCAGCATTTT,CASSPGQRPNQPQHF
TRBV5-1,TRBJ1-2,few,TRBD1,TGCGCCAGCAGCTTGTTAGGGGACAGGGACGACTATGGCTACACCTTC,CASSLLGDRDDYGYTF
TRBV28,TRBJ2-4,many,NA,TGTGCCAGCAGTTTGCAGGGAGAGGCCAAAAACATTCAGTACTTC,CASSLQGEAKNIQYF
TRBV20-1,TRBJ2-3,NA,TRBD1,TGCAGTGCTAGAGATCTCTACAGGGGCAGGACAGATACGCAGTATTTT,CSARDLYRGRTDTQYF
TRBV28,TRBJ2-5,many,NA,TGTGCCAGCAGTTTGTGGGTCCGTTATAGGCTAGAGACCCAGTACTTC,CASSLWVRYRLETQYF
TRBV28,TRBJ2-2,many,NA,TGTGCCAGCAGTTTACCCAGGGGGAGGACCACCGGGGAGCTGTTTTTT,CASSLPRGRTTGELFF
TRBV10-3,TRBJ1-2,many,TRBD1,TGTGCCATCACCCAAGACAGGGTATATGGCTACACCTTC,CAITQDRVYGYTF
TRBV18,TRBJ1-5,NA,TRBD1,TGTGCCAGCTCAGACCAGGGGGCGAATGGTCAGCCCCAGCATTTT,CASSDQGANGQPQHF
TRBV5-1,TRBJ1-1,many,NA,TGCGCCACCCGTGAGTTTGAGAACACTGAAGCTTTCTTT,CATREFENTEAFF
TRBV3-1,TRBJ1-1,many,NA,TGCGCCAGCAGCCAAGCGGGGAACACTGAAGCTTTCTTT,CASSQAGNTEAFF
TRBV7-9,TRBJ2-1,few,TRBD2,TGTGCCAGCAGCACTTTAGCGGGTTACAATGAGCAGTTCTTC,CASSTLAGYNEQFF
TRBV25-1,TRBJ2-1,many,NA,TGTGCCAGCAGTGGCCCCCGGACTAACTACAATGAGCAGTTCTTC,CASSGPRTNYNEQFF
TRBV5-1,TRBJ2-7,many,NA,TGCGCCAGCAGCAACCAAGGAGGGAAGCACGAGCAGTACTTC,CASSNQGGKHEQYF
TRBV10-3,TRBJ2-5,many,NA,TGTGCCATCAGTGAGTCGCAGGGTCTGGTCCAAGAGACCCAGTACTTC,CAISESQGLVQETQYF
TRBV10-3,TRBJ1-1,many,NA,TGTGCCGCCGGTGGGACGGGACATGGGGCGGCTGAAGCTTTCTTT,CAAGGTGHGAAEAFF
TRBV7-2,TRBJ2-7,many,NA,TGTGCCAGCAGCTTAGGGACTCACGAGCAGTACTTC,CASSLGTHEQYF
TRBV23-1,TRBJ2-7,NA,NA,TGCGCCAGCAGTCGCGGGACAGAGACTTACGAGCGGTACTTC,CASSRGTETYERYF
TRBV10-3,TRBJ1-6,many,NA,TGTGCCATCAGTGCGACAGATTCACCCCTCCACTTT,CAISATDSPLHF
TRBV6-1,TRBJ2-7,many,TRBD1,TGTGCCAGCAGGTCCGGGACAGGGCTCTACGAGCAGTACTTC,CASRSGTGLYEQYF
TRBV25-1,TRBJ1-2,many,TRBD1,TGTGCCAGCAGTGAAAGGGGTGACAGGGTCAATGGCTACACCTTC,CASSERGDRVNGYTF
TRBV20-1,TRBJ2-3,many,NA,TGCAGTGCTCTGAATTCTGATACGCAGTATTTT,CSALNSDTQYF
TRBV30,TRBJ2-1,few,TRBD2,TGTGCCTGGAAGGTGTTCGGCGGGAGAAGGGACAATGAGCAGTTCTTC,CAWKVFGGRRDNEQFF
TRBV27,TRBJ2-1,NA,NA,TGTGCCAGCAGTCCCTCGGAGTTTGAAGCCAATGAGCAGTTCTTC,CASSPSEFEANEQFF
TRBV6-1,TRBJ2-2,many,TRBD2,TGTGCCAGCAGTCCCCCTAGCGGAGGGGGGGAGCTGTTTTTT,CASSPPSGGGELFF
TRBV11-2,TRBJ1-1,NA,NA,TGTGCCAGCAGCTTAGTGATGGAGAACACTGAAGCTTTCTTT,CASSLVMENTEAFF
TRBV7-9,TRBJ2-1,few,TRBD1,TGTGCCAGCAGCTTAGAGACAGGGGGCCCCTACAATGAGCAGTTCTTC,CASSLETGGPYNEQFF
TRBV29-1,TRBJ2-7,many,TRBD2,TGCAGCGGGGGGGGACGGCTAACTTACGAGCAGTACTTC,CSGGGRLTYEQYF
TRBV12-3/TRBV12-4,TRBJ2-5,many,NA,TGTGCCAGCAGCAGGGCCGGAGGCAGCCGAGAGACCCAGTACTTC,CASSRAGGSRETQYF
TRBV7-2,TRBJ2-3,NA,NA,TGTGCCAGCAGCAACTCCGGGAAAGGCCAGTATTTT,CASSNSGKGQYF
TRBV20-1,TRBJ1-6,few,NA,TGCAGTGCTAAAGAGAGCGGCGCTTCACCCCTCCACTTT,CSAKESGASPLHF
TRBV25-1,TRBJ2-5,many,TRBD1,TGTGCCAGCAGTGTAACGGGACAGGGTGGGACCCAGTACTTC,CASSVTGQGGTQYF
TRBV6-1,TRBJ2-1,many,TRBD1,TGTGCCAGCAGTCAAACAGGGGAAATGTCTTTAAATGAGCAGTTCTTC,CASSQTGEMSLNEQFF
TRBV5-5,TRBJ2-1,NA,NA,TGTGCCAGCGGGGGGCGGGATCCTGAGCAGTTCTTC,CASGGRDPEQFF
TRBV2,TRBJ2-1,few,TRBD1,TGTGCCAGCAGGGGGGGACAGGGGTTTTACAATGAGCAGTTCTTC,CASRGGQGFYNEQFF
TRBV10-3,TRBJ1-3,many,NA,TGTGCCATCACCGAAGGGCAGGGCCACTCTGGAAACACCATATATTTT,CAITEGQGHSGNTIYF
TRBV3-1,TRBJ2-1,many,TRBD2,TGTGCCAGCAGCCAAGATGGTGCTAGCGGTAGCTCCTACAATGAGCAGTTCTTC,CASSQDGASGSSYNEQFF